This is a list of T cell receptor beta chains from one sample in a study of blood T cell repertoires in COVID-19. Using immunoSEQ multiplex PCR, the repertoire was profiled, and TCRdb retains in-frame clones only, with some absent. The sample contains more than 300,000 clones, approximately 91% of which appear only once. Sequenced sample: PBMCs or T cells enriched from blood (not recorded which). These receptors were taken from a woman aged 40 to 50 who had been exposed to COVID-19. Each CDR3 is given with its conserved first and last residue. The D gene is left open where the match is weak. Not every row has a clone size; where given, it reads once, few, many or a size class.

J gene,V gene,clone size,D gene,CDR3 protein,CDR3 DNA
TRBJ2-7,TRBV10-3,-,-,CAISGGTYEQYF,TGTGCCATCAGCGGGGGAACCTACGAGCAGTACTTC
TRBJ1-2,TRBV24-1,once,TRBD1,CATSAGGSGYTF,TGTGCCACCAGTGCAGGGGGTAGTGGCTACACCTTC
TRBJ1-5,TRBV15,-,-,CATSQDSFNQPQHF,TGTGCCACCAGCCAGGACAGCTTCAATCAGCCCCAGCATTTT
TRBJ2-7,TRBV20-1,-,-,CSASWAREQYF,TGCAGTGCTAGTTGGGCACGCGAGCAGTACTTC
TRBJ2-1,TRBV3-1/TRBV3-2,once,TRBD2,CASSYARPGLATYNEQFF,TGTGCCAGCAGCTACGCTAGGCCGGGACTAGCGACCTACAATGAGCAGTTCTTC
TRBJ1-1,TRBV7-3,-,-,CASSPGERMNTEAFF,TGTGCCAGCAGCCCAGGCGAGAGAATGAACACTGAAGCTTTCTTT
TRBJ2-5,TRBV3-1/TRBV3-2,-,-,CASSPRTPGSKETQYF,TGTGCCAGCAGCCCCCGGACTCCGGGTTCCAAAGAGACCCAGTACTTC
TRBJ1-3,TRBV15,-,TRBD1,CATRPGTGGGNTIYF,TGTGCCACCAGGCCAGGGACAGGGGGAGGAAACACCATATATTTT
TRBJ2-7,TRBV6-5,-,-,CASTTGRDEQYF,TGTGCCAGCACCACAGGGCGGGACGAGCAGTACTTC
TRBJ2-1,TRBV24-1,-,-,CATSDLGAGKLSYEQFF,TGTGCCACCAGTGATTTGGGGGCAGGGAAATTGTCCTATGAGCAGTTCTTC
TRBJ2-3,TRBV18,-,-,CASSSRVTSTDTQYF,TGTGCCAGCTCATCTCGAGTAACTAGCACAGATACGCAGTATTTT
TRBJ2-7,TRBV3-1/TRBV3-2,once,-,CASSHDSNYEQYF,TGTGCCAGCAGCCATGACAGCAACTACGAGCAGTACTTC
TRBJ1-1,TRBV5-1,few,-,CASSFLELAMNTEAFF,TGCGCCAGCAGCTTCCTAGAGCTGGCAATGAACACTGAAGCTTTCTTT
TRBJ1-3,TRBV7-9,-,-,CASSLEGQVANTIYF,TGTGCCAGCAGCTTAGAGGGGCAGGTCGCGAACACCATATATTTT
TRBJ1-6,TRBV5-5,-,-,CASSPAVGGNSPLHF,TGTGCCAGCAGCCCCGCGGTGGGGGGGAATTCACCCCTCCACTTT
TRBJ2-7,TRBV7-6,-,-,CASSHGQGILNEQYF,TGTGCCAGCAGTCATGGACAAGGTATTTTGAACGAGCAGTACTTC
TRBJ1-1,TRBV19,-,TRBD1,CASSFGQGVKTEAFF,TGTGCCAGTAGTTTTGGACAGGGGGTTAAAACTGAAGCTTTCTTT
TRBJ1-5,TRBV30,-,TRBD1,CAWSTGVRQPQHF,TGTGCCTGGAGTACAGGGGTGAGGCAGCCCCAGCATTTT
TRBJ2-6,TRBV19,-,TRBD2,CASTESASGSGSSGANVLTF,TGTGCCAGTACCGAGTCCGCTAGCGGGTCGGGGAGCTCTGGGGCCAACGTCCTGACTTTC
TRBJ2-5,TRBV10-1,-,TRBD2,CASSPTSGAETQYF,TGCGCCAGCAGTCCGACTAGCGGGGCGGAGACCCAGTACTTC
TRBJ1-2,TRBV4-1,-,TRBD1,CASSQTGTGTFSYGYTF,TGCGCCAGCAGCCAAACCGGGACAGGGACTTTTTCCTATGGCTACACCTTC
TRBJ2-3,TRBV30,-,TRBD2,CAWSPPTSGYTDTQYF,TGTGCCTGGAGTCCCCCGACTAGCGGTTACACAGATACGCAGTATTTT
TRBJ1-1,TRBV18,once,-,CASSPGQFGEAFF,TGTGCCAGCTCACCAGGGCAGTTTGGTGAAGCTTTCTTT
TRBJ1-1,TRBV4-3,-,-,CASSQDPQGGRGAFF,TGCGCCAGCAGCCAAGACCCCCAAGGGGGTAGGGGAGCTTTCTTT
TRBJ1-1,TRBV30,-,TRBD1,CAWGQGPMNTEAFF,TGTGCCTGGGGACAGGGTCCTATGAACACTGAAGCTTTCTTT
TRBJ1-1,TRBV23-1,-,TRBD1,CASSQLALTRFPDREDRAFF,TGCGCCAGCAGTCAACTTGCCCTTACCAGGTTTCCAGACAGGGAAGATAGGGCTTTCTTT
TRBJ1-1,TRBV10-2,-,TRBD1,CASSARDRASTEAFF,TGCGCCAGCAGTGCTAGGGACAGGGCATCAACTGAAGCTTTCTTT